The source of this T cell receptor (beta chain) is a study of prognosis after radiotherapy for stage I lung cancer. For the study at large: Radiotherapy was followed by distant metastases in several patients, which appeared at a median of roughly 7 months; about 14 patients showed no significant progression.

Genomic DNA yielded TCR beta CDR3, amplified by two-round multiplex PCR. Individual primers that were specific to each TRBV and TRBJ gene served in first-round PCR. TCRdb reprocessed the multiplex PCR reads with MiXCR, giving one entry per CDR3 protein. The data contain approximately 20,000 distinct CDR3 sequences, roughly 28% of them singletons. Whole-study results and caveats: TRBV and TRBJ gene usage reportedly differed between patients with and without metastases.

Imaging by CT and PET/CT found every patient node-negative, and no patient had prior chemotherapy, radiotherapy or other malignancies. At least ten counts were recorded for this clonotype. The antigen is not known. The V end was cut by 0 bases, the J end by 9 bases, with 19 bases between. The length of the CDR3 is 16 residues. Germline CDR1 reads SGHNT; CDR2 reads YENEEA. The source of this sequence is a donor over 45 with non-small cell lung cancer. The chain joins TRBV11-3 to TRBJ2-3; a possible D gene is TRBD2 (6 bases). The sample in question was PBMCs, obtained before or after stereotactic body radiation therapy (not recorded which). CDR3 in amino acids: CASSLEGGSDLTTQYF. Here the CDR3 DNA reads TGTGCCAGCAGCTTAGAGGGGGGTTCCGACTTAACCACGCAGTATTTT. Full variable domain (rest looked up from reference TRBV11-3 and TRBJ2-3): EAGVVQSPRYKIIEKKQPVAFWCNPISGHNTLYWYLQNLGQGPELLIRYENEEAVDDSQLPKDRFSAERLKGVDSTLKIQPAELGDSAVYLCASSLEGGSDLTTQYFGPGTRLTVL.